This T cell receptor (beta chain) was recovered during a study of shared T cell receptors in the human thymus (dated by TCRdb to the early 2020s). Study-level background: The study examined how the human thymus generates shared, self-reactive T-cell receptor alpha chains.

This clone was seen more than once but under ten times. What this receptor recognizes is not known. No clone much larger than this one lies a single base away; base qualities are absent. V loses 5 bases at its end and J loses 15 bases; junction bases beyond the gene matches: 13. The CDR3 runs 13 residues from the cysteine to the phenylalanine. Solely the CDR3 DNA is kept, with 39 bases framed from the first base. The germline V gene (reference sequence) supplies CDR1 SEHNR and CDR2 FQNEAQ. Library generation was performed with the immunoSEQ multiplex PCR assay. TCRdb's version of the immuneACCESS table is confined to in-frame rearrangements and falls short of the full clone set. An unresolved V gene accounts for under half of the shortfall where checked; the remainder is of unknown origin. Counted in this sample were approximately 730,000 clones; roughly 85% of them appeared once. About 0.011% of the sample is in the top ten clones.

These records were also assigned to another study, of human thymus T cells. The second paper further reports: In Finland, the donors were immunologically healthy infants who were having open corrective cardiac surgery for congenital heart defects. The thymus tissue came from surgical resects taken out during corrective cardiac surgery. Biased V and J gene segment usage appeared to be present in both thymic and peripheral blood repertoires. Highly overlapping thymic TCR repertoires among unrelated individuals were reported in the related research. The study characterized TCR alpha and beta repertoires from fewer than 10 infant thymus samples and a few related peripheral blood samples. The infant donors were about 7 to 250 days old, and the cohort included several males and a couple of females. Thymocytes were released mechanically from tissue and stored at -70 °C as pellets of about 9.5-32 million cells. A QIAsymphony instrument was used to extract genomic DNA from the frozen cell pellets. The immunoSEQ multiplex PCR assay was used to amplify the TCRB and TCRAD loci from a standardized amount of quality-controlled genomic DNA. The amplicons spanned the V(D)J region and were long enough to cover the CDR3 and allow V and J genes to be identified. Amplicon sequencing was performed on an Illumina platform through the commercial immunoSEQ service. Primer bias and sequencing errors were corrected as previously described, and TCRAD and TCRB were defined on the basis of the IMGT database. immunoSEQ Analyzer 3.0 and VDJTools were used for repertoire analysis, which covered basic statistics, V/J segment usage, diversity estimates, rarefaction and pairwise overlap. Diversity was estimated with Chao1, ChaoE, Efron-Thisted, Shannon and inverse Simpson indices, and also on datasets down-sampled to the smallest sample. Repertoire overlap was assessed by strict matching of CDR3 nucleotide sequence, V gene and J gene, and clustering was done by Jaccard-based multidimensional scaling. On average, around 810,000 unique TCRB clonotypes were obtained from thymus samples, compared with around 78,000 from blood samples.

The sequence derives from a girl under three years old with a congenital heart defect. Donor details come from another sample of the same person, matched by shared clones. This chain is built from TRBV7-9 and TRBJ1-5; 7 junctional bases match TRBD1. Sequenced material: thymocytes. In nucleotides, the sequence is TGTGCCAGCAGCCCATCCGGGGACAGCGCCTTGCATTTT. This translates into CASSPSGDSALHF.